The rows below give T cell receptor beta chains drawn from one sample of a study of early stage breast cancer tumors. This table comes from immunoSEQ multiplex PCR, and its TCRdb copy is limited to in-frame clones, with some not included. This table holds about 7,900 clones, approximately 62% found once. What was sequenced was breast tumor tissue. These receptors came from a person aged 70 to 79 with breast cancer. Both conserved end residues are part of each CDR3. D genes are given only for firm matches. Only part of the rows carry a size: once, few, many, or a class if the clone is expanded.

v_call	j_call	d_call	clone_size	cdr3_nt	cdr3_aa
TRBV9	TRBJ2-7	-	-	TGTGCCAGCAGGCCGGGACACGGATCCTACGAGCAGTACTTC	CASRPGHGSYEQYF
TRBV28	TRBJ1-2	-	-	TGTGCCAGCAGTGACAGGTTAAAGGGCTACACCTTC	CASSDRLKGYTF
TRBV19	TRBJ2-5	-	-	TGTGCCAGTACCCATGCGGGGGCCGGGCAAGAGACCCAGTACTTC	CASTHAGAGQETQYF
TRBV23-1	TRBJ2-7	-	-	TGCGCCAGACCGAAACAATCCTACGAGCAGTACTTC	CARPKQSYEQYF
TRBV11-2	TRBJ2-5	TRBD2	-	TGTGCCAGCAGCTTCATAGGCGGGGGAGAGACCCAGTACTTC	CASSFIGGGETQYF
TRBV4-1	TRBJ1-5	-	-	TGCGCCAGCAGCCTGACAGGCCCCTATAGCAATCAGCCCCAGCATTTT	CASSLTGPYSNQPQHF
TRBV5-1	TRBJ1-6	TRBD1	-	TGCGCCAGCAGCTTGGCCTCGCGGACAGGGGGGTCACCCCTCCACTTT	CASSLASRTGGSPLHF
TRBV7-2	TRBJ1-1	-	-	TGTGCCAGCAGCTTAGCGCGGGGCTACACTGAAGCTTTCTTT	CASSLARGYTEAFF
TRBV6-1	TRBJ1-1	TRBD1	-	TGTGCCAGCAGTGCAACAGGGGCCTCAGCTTTCTTT	CASSATGASAFF
TRBV5-8	TRBJ1-2	-	-	TGTGCCAGCAGCTTGAGGGGAAACTATGGCTACACCTTC	CASSLRGNYGYTF
TRBV5-8	TRBJ1-3	-	-	TGTGCCAGCAGCTTGATTGGGCGGGGCTCTGGAAACACCATATATTTT	CASSLIGRGSGNTIYF
TRBV7-2	TRBJ2-5	-	-	TGTGCCAGCAGCTTTGGACGGGGGAGGGAGACCCAGTACTTC	CASSFGRGRETQYF
TRBV19	TRBJ2-7	-	-	TGTGCCACCTCAGGGGTAAGGTTCCACGAGCAGTACTTC	CATSGVRFHEQYF
TRBV7-9	TRBJ1-2	TRBD1	few	TGTGCCAGCAGGAGCCCGGAAGGGACAGGGGGTGGCTATGGCTACACCTTC	CASRSPEGTGGGYGYTF
TRBV6-5	TRBJ2-2	-	few	TGTGCCAGCTCAAGGGGTTCCCAGAACACCGGGGAGCTGTTTTTT	CASSRGSQNTGELFF
TRBV6-4	TRBJ1-6	-	few	TGTGCCAGCAGGAGCTCCTATAATTCACCCCTCCACTTT	CASRSSYNSPLHF
TRBV2	TRBJ1-6	-	few	TGTGCCAGCAGTCCGGGACTAGGGGCCAATTCACCCCTCCACTTT	CASSPGLGANSPLHF